This TCR beta chain was captured by sequencing in a study of blood T cell repertoires in COVID-19 (dated by TCRdb to 2020 to 2021). Concerning the study at large: The collaborator samples originated in the United States, Italy and Spain and spanned the acute and convalescent phases of COVID-19. The prospective study material was composed of cDNA or gDNA derived from T cells, B-cell-depleted T cells, or PBMCs. Subjects who had been exposed to COVID-19, were actively infected with it, or had recovered from it provided the deeply sampled blood TCRbeta repertoires that made up the dataset. The repertoires were made available in a free public database intended to serve as a resource for research on the immune response to SARS-CoV-2. The samples were drawn from two sources: the first 160 participants of the ongoing ImmuneRACE study, and fewer than 1,500 subjects contributed by 6 global collaborators. Sample metadata almost always included a de-identified subject ID, COVID-19 status, age in years and sex. Where available, HLA class I and class II types were taken from metadata supplied by the sample provider and were not determined by assay-based typing.

Each collaborating institution followed its own protocols to collect whole blood in K2EDTA tubes. For TCRbeta analysis, collaborators shipped samples in one of three forms: frozen whole blood, isolated PBMCs, or DNA extracted from either of those sample types. Beyond this particular receptor, the publication reports: The quantity of clinical and demographic metadata differed by source and by participant and was supplied without curation.

Reading from cysteine to phenylalanine, the CDR3 counts 16 amino acids. Just CDR3 DNA is preserved here, 48 bases in frame from base 1. Looking up the germline V gene yields CDR1 KGHDR and CDR2 SFDVKD. V and J lose 3 bases and 6 bases, and a span of 16 bases separates them. In regard to this clone: Its antigen specificity is not known. Base-call qualities are not available, and no considerably larger clone is one nucleotide away.

TCRbeta CDR3 regions were amplified from genomic DNA using the immunoSEQ Assay, a bias-controlled multiplex PCR. Turning to the authors' computational methods: Within the assay, amplification of reference gene primers was used to estimate how many nucleated cells each sample contained. To quantify the absolute abundance of each unique TCRbeta CDR3 rearrangement, sequence reads were collapsed and filtered. Productive Simpson clonality was computed per sample as the square root of Simpson's diversity index over productive rearrangements. TCRdb re-hosts the immuneACCESS table, in-frame sequences only. Its copies lack some clones; in the studies checked, an unresolved V gene accounts for under half of them, and the cause for the rest is not known. V and J calls and clone size are given by that table; D and trimming were obtained from the DNA. A total of 130,000 to 150,000 clones appear in this sample, over 80% of them only once. The ten biggest clones cover about 1.7% of the sample.

The source material was peripheral blood. The chain couples TRBV24-1 to TRBJ2-2, and TRBD2 may be the D gene, going by 5 matching bases. This TCR derives from a woman between 45 and 65 years old with acute or convalescent COVID-19. CDR3 region: CATSDTMRGGPGELFF. The nucleotide sequence is TGTGCCACCAGTGATACGATGCGAGGCGGGCCCGGGGAGCTGTTTTTT.